This T cell receptor (beta chain) is from a study of human T cells and chemical hapten exposure. Turning to the study itself: Patch tests delivered 0.01% DPC to the upper back and were evaluated at 6 days. The patients, most of them female, presented with alopecia areata, totalis or universalis.

Regarding time point: patch test 1, 2 weeks after DPC sensitization. Treatment reported: therapeutic diphenylcyclopropenone sensitization with weekly scalp DPC. The library gave individual cDNA molecules unique molecular identifiers. How the authors handled the data: A typical sample had around 96,000 TCRs, with roughly 23,224 to 690,600 overall. In TCRdb, the RACE reads were re-called with MiXCR into one record per CDR3 protein. The V and J calls reflect TCRdb's pipeline rather than the authors' work. This sample has around 69,000 distinct CDR3 sequences, with 9.8% found just once. Trimming shortened V by 4 bases and J by 0 bases, and 10 bases separated the two germline ends. Germline assignment: CDR1 GTSNPN and CDR2 SVGIG (reference sequence). The CDR3 has 14 amino acids. Only a few counts were recorded for this clonotype.

V and J are TRBV30 and TRBJ1-5; D gene uncertain. This receptor was taken from a woman aged 40 to 50 with alopecia areata. Some clones in this sample may be carry-over from other donors' samples. This material consisted of whole blood, taken in connection with sensitization to the hapten diphenylcyclopropenone (DPC). The CDR3 loop is CAWTGGNSNQPQHF. CDR3 bases: TGTGCCTGGACCGGAGGGAATAGCAATCAGCCCCAGCATTTT.